The 22 T cell receptor beta chains below were found in one sample sequenced in a study of blood T cell repertoires in COVID-19. Clones were sequenced by immunoSEQ multiplex PCR, and TCRdb holds only the in-frame ones, with some missing. The top ten hold 6.8% of the sample, which has around 220,000 clones, about 83% seen once. Source material: PBMCs or T cells enriched from blood (not recorded which). These TCRs come from a woman between 35 and 50 years old who had recovered from COVID-19.

The chain carries TRBV7-2 and TRBJ1-2, with D possibly TRBD1 on 6 matching bases. Looked up from germline, CDR1 is SGHTA and CDR2 is FQGNSA. The CDR3 covers 13 residues. The V gene lost 5 bases and the J gene lost 4 bases, with 11 bases spanning the gap. This chain's CDR3 is CASSLQGVYGYTF. In nucleotides, the CDR3 is TGTGCCAGCAGCCTACAGGGTGTCTATGGCTACACCTTC.

This clone was detected once. This sequence joins TRBV6-5 and TRBJ1-2; TRBD1 aligns across 7 bases. This CDR3 is built from 13 residues. V lost 5 bases and J lost 4; bases outside the gene matches: 4. In germline, CDR1 is MNHEY, CDR2 SVGAGI. CDR3 amino acids: CASSRDSSYGYTF. The CDR3 DNA reads TGTGCCAGCAGTCGGGACAGTTCCTATGGCTACACCTTC.

J is TRBJ2-5 and V is TRBV3-1 (or the pseudogene TRBV3-2), with 7 bases identical to TRBD2. Trimming removed 1 base from V and 2 bases from J; junction bases left unmatched: 1. This CDR3 has 14 amino acids. Looked up from germline, CDR1 is LGHDT and CDR2 is YNNKEL (reference sequence). CDR3 coding DNA: TGTGCCAGCAGCCAAGGGGGGGGTCAAGAGACCCAGTACTTC. The encoded protein is CASSQGGGQETQYF.

A word on this clone: This CDR3 is also generated by other DNA sequences in the sample. This sequence joins TRBV28 and TRBJ1-2; D is undetermined. V dropped 6 bases and J dropped 2 bases, with 4 bases sitting between them. CDR3 length: 11 amino acids. CDR1 is MDHEN and CDR2 is SYDVKM in the germline V gene. CDR3 DNA sequence: TGTGCCAGCAGCCTGAACTATGGCTACACCTTC. Its translation is CASSLNYGYTF.

This chain uses TRBV7-2 with TRBJ2-1, with 14 bases identical to TRBD2. The trim removed 3 bases at V and 7 bases at J, leaving 2 bases unmatched. The CDR3 is 15 residues long. CDR1 and CDR2 (germline): SGHTA, FQGNSA. The CDR3 here is CASSFGLAGGNEQFF. The CDR3 DNA reads as TGTGCCAGCAGCTTCGGACTAGCGGGAGGTAATGAGCAGTTCTTC.

The rearrangement links TRBV19 to TRBJ1-5; the match to TRBD1 covers 7 bases. CDR3 length: 14 amino acids. The V gene end was trimmed by 3 bases and the J gene end by 6 bases; junction bases not matched to a gene: 5. Germline V gene data show CDR1 as LNHDA and CDR2 as SQIVND (reference sequence). The CDR3 here is CASSIDRVGQPQHF. The CDR3 coding sequence is TGTGCCAGTAGTATCGACAGGGTAGGTCAGCCCCAGCATTTT.

This chain connects TRBV7-2 to TRBJ2-5; 12 positions agree with TRBD1. Unmatched junction bases numbered 12, after V lost 3 bases and J lost 4 bases. The CDR3 is 18 residues long. Germline V gene data show CDR1 as SGHTA and CDR2 as FQGNSA. The CDR3 loop is CASSFTGTGGPSVETQYF. Written as DNA, the CDR3 is TGTGCCAGCAGCTTTACCGGGACAGGGGGCCCATCGGTAGAGACCCAGTACTTC.

The V gene is TRBV7-9, the J gene TRBJ1-2; TRBD1 matches at 7 bases. V shed 2 bases, J shed 5 bases, and the junction held 8 bases outside the gene matches. The CDR3 loop spans 15 amino acids. Germline lookup yields CDR1 SEHNR and CDR2 FQNEAQ (reference sequence). CDR3 in amino acids: CASSLTQGVLYGYTF. In nucleotides, the CDR3 is TGTGCCAGCAGCTTAACGCAGGGGGTACTGTATGGCTACACCTTC.

The rearrangement links TRBV10-3 to TRBJ2-7, with D unresolved. The CDR3 extends over 15 amino acids. Germline V gene data show CDR1 as ENHRY and CDR2 as SYGVKD. Deletions cut 4 bases from V and 2 bases from J, with 15 bases between. CDR3 nucleotides: TGTGCCATCAGTGTGGCTGTTCCGCCCCCCTACGAGCAGTACTTC. Its translation is CAISVAVPPPYEQYF.

V usage is TRBV2 and J usage is TRBJ2-1; 7 nucleotides agree with TRBD1. The CDR3 is made up of 17 amino acids. After removal of 6 bases from V and 1 base from J, the junction contained 12 bases not matched to a gene. Germline CDR1 is SNHLY and CDR2 is FYNNEI. This chain's CDR3 is CASRSTGTAFSYNEQFF. CDR3 in DNA: TGTGCCAGCAGATCCACCGGGACAGCGTTTTCCTACAATGAGCAGTTCTTC.

This clone has only a few counts. The V and J genes are TRBV19 and TRBJ1-1; D is unresolved. Between the trimmed V and J ends, which lost 4 bases and 0 bases, there was a span of 9 bases. The length of the CDR3 is 14 residues. Germline V lookup: CDR1 LNHDA, CDR2 SQIVND (reference sequence). In nucleotides, the CDR3 is TGTGCCAGTAGTACCACGACTTTGAACACTGAAGCTTTCTTT. Translating gives CASSTTTLNTEAFF. Supplemented by reference TRBV19 and TRBJ1-1, the full variable domain reads DGGITQSPKYLFRKEGQNVTLSCEQNLNHDAMYWYRQDPGQGLRLIYYSQIVNDFQKGDIAEGYSVSREKKESFPLTVTSAQKNPTAFYLCASSTTTLNTEAFFGQGTRLTVV.

V and J are TRBV29-1 and TRBJ2-2; D call uncertain. The CDR3 is made up of 13 amino acids. Trimming shortened V by 4 bases and J by 3 bases, and 9 bases separated the two germline ends. CDR1 is SQVTM, CDR2 ANQGSEA, per germline. The CDR3 is CSVVRQDTGELFF. In DNA, the CDR3 is TGCAGCGTTGTTAGACAAGACACCGGGGAGCTGTTTTTT.

J is TRBJ2-3 and V is TRBV10-1; D may be TRBD2 (5 bases). This CDR3 contains 13 residues. Trimming stripped 0 bases from V and 14 bases from J, with 15 bases between. Germline CDR1 WNHNN, CDR2 SYGVQD (reference sequence). CDR3: CASSESSRAAPYF. The CDR3 coding sequence is TGCGCCAGCAGTGAGTCCTCGCGGGCCGCACCGTATTTT.

This chain joins TRBV24-1 and TRBJ2-1; possibly TRBD2 for D (6 bases). The CDR3 contains 15 residues. V was pared by 0 bases and J by 6 bases, with 11 bases between. Per germline, CDR1 KGHDR and CDR2 SFDVKD. CDR3 nucleotides: TGTGCCACCAGTGATTTGACTAGCCGGGTCAATGAGCAGTTCTTC. Its protein product is CATSDLTSRVNEQFF.

The gene calls are TRBV2 and TRBJ2-7; weak D call: TRBD1 (5 bases). This CDR3 comprises 12 residues. Germline V gene data show CDR1 as SNHLY and CDR2 as FYNNEI. V was trimmed by 6 bases and J by 3 bases, leaving 9 bases between them. The CDR3 sequence: CASSRQSYEQYV. Written as DNA, the CDR3 is TGTGCCAGCAGCCGACAGAGCTACGAGCAGTACGTC.

J is TRBJ1-5 and V is TRBV6-2 or TRBV6-3; TRBD1 matches at 7 bases. Per the germline V gene, CDR1 is MNHEY and CDR2 is SVGEGT. V dropped 4 bases and J dropped 6; count of bases not matched to a gene: 9. The CDR3 runs 15 residues. In DNA form, the CDR3 reads TGTGCCAGCAGTTCCAGGACAGGCCCACTTCAGCCCCAGCATTTT. Amino acids: CASSSRTGPLQPQHF.

For this clone: One end of the junction fails to match germline, which may point to a read error. This sequence joins TRBV3-1 (or the pseudogene TRBV3-2) and TRBJ2-1; D is undetermined. In germline, CDR1 is LGHDT, CDR2 YNNKEL (reference sequence). This CDR3 is 16 amino acids long. The CDR3 DNA follows: TGTGCCAGGAGCCCCCCGGGTCGTCGAAATTACAATGAGCAGTTCTTC. It specifies CARSPPGRRNYNEQFF.

As DNA, the CDR3 is TGTGCCAGCTCACCGGAACAGGGGTTGATGAACACTGAAGCTTTCTTT. It is translated as CASSPEQGLMNTEAFF. The V gene is TRBV18, the J gene TRBJ1-1; the match to TRBD1 covers 7 bases. This CDR3 has 16 amino acids. Germline values: CDR1 KGHSH, CDR2 LQKENI. Trimming took 3 bases from V and 0 from J; bases not matched to a gene: 7.

The chain links TRBV6-2 or TRBV6-3 to TRBJ2-7; 7 bases are a match to TRBD2. The ends lost 4 bases at V and 5 bases at J; junction bases unmatched: 20. The CDR3 has 18 residues. CDR1 MNHEY and CDR2 SVGEGT come from the germline V gene. CDR3 coding DNA: TGTGCCAGCAGTTCACCTAGCGGAGACTGGCCCCACCCGGACGAGCAGTACGTC. Protein: CASSSPSGDWPHPDEQYV.

The V and J genes are TRBV11-2 and TRBJ1-6; no firm D call. The CDR3 is made up of 13 amino acids. V dropped 5 bases and J dropped 7 bases, with 9 bases sitting between them. The germline CDR1 and CDR2 sequences are SGHAT and FQNNGV. In nucleotides, the CDR3 is TGTGCCAGCAGCCAATCCGGGAATTCACCCCTCCACTTT. Translating it yields CASSQSGNSPLHF.

The chain has TRBV6-5 and TRBJ2-5; 10 bases line up with TRBD1. The CDR3 loop spans 15 amino acids. J gave up 4 bases and V 4 bases, and 6 bases lay outside the gene matches. Germline CDR1 is MNHEY and CDR2 is SVGAGI. The CDR3 DNA is TGTGCCAGCAGTTCACGGGACAGGGGTCGAGAGACCCAGTACTTC. It encodes CASSSRDRGRETQYF.

This sequence joins TRBV9 and TRBJ2-2, with 8 positions matching TRBD2. Germline CDR1 is SGDLS and CDR2 is YYNGEE. The CDR3 sequence is 16 residues long. Trimming cost V 6 bases and J 3 bases; bases outside gene matches: 10. This CDR3 reads CASTPGGGADTGELFF. The CDR3 bases are TGTGCCAGCACCCCGGGGGGGGGCGCCGACACCGGGGAGCTGTTTTTT. Combining the CDR3 with reference TRBV9 and TRBJ2-2 gives the whole variable domain DSGVTQTPKHLITATGQRVTLRCSPRSGDLSVYWYQQSLDQGLQFLIQYYNGEERAKGNILERFSAQQFPDLHSELNLSSLELGDSALYFCASTPGGGADTGELFFGEGSRLTVL.